This TCR beta chain emerged from a study of blood T cells in healthy people across ages. In this sample, this clonotype turned up once. A much larger clone lies one base from this, so it may be a read error. Next came a second PCR, run for about 7 to 12 cycles, which used a sample-barcoded 5' primer along with a J-beta primer mix. TCRdb independently ran MiXCR on the 5' RACE reads; one entry per CDR3 protein. The sample includes about 1.4 million distinct CDR3 sequences, almost 60% of them seen just once. Material for sequencing was blood. The TCR was taken from a man between 18 and 35 years old in good health.

The CDR3 DNA is TGTGCCAGCAGCTGGACAGGGAACACTGAAGCTTTCTTT. Translating it yields CASSWTGNTEAFF. V and J are TRBV12-3 or TRBV12-4 and TRBJ1-1; TRBD1 aligns across 7 bases. The CDR3 runs 13 residues. V shed 6 bases, J shed 1 base, and the junction held 2 bases outside the gene matches.